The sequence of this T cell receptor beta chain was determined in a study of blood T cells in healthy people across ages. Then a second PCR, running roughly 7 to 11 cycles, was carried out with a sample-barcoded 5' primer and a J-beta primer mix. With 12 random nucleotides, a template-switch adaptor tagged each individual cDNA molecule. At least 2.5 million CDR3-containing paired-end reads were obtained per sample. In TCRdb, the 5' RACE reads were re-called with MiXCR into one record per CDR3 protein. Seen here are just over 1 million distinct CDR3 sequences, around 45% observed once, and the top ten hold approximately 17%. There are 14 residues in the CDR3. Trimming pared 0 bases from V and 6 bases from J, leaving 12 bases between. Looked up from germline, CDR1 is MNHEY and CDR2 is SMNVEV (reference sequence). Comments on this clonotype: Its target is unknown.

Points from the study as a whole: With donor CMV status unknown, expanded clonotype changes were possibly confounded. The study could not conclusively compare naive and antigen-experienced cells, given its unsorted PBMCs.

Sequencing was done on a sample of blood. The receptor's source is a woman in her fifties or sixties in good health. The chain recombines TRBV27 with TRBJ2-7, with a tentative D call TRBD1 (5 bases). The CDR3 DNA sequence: TGTGCCAGCAGTTTATCGGCAGACAGCAGCGAGCAGTACTTC. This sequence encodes CASSLSADSSEQYF.